This TCR beta chain was captured by sequencing in a study of blood T cell repertoires in COVID-19. The CDR3 has 13 residues. Germline trimming cut 6 bases from V and 0 bases from J; bases unmatched to any gene: 1. Data came from immunoSEQ multiplex PCR; TCRdb stores just in-frame clones and leaves some out. The top ten clones hold more than 7.5% of a sample with 150,000 to 200,000 clones, roughly 85% of them seen once. This rearrangement joins TRBV12-3 or TRBV12-4 to TRBJ1-2; 7 positions agree with TRBD1. Material: peripheral blood. This TCR was sampled from a man aged 45-60 years with active or convalescent COVID-19. The CDR3 is CASRDRPNYGYTF. In nucleotides, the CDR3 is TGTGCCAGCAGGGACAGGCCTAACTATGGCTACACCTTC.